The next 9 T cell receptor beta chains were all read from a single sample in a study of T cells in Graves' hyperthyroidism and ophthalmopathy (dated 2019 in TCRdb). Libraries came from multiplex PCR. Instrument on record: Illumina HiSeq 2000. The TCR beta CDR3 regions were amplified from the RNA transcripts. The first round of RT-PCR for the TCR CDR3 was performed with the HTBI primer set and the Qiagen OneStep RT-PCR kit. TCRdb took the public reads, trimmed them with fastp at Q25, ran MiXCR for clone calling and kept in-frame beta chains. For every CDR3 protein sequence, its rows merge into one entry that carries the most common genes and DNA. The sample yields hundreds of thousands of distinct CDR3 sequences; roughly 46% were counted once. Of the sample, approximately 6.8% falls within the top ten clones. The sample consisted of peripheral blood or thyroid tissue (not recorded which). The origin of the receptors is an adult man with Graves' disease, either hyperthyroidism or ophthalmopathy (not recorded which).

This rearrangement joins TRBV20-1 to TRBJ2-5, with TRBD2 matching 8 bases. V trimming: 0 bases; J trimming: 0 bases; junction bases outside the gene matches: 18. The germline V gene has CDR1 DFQATT and CDR2 SNEGSKA (reference sequence). The CDR3 spans 20 residues. This CDR3 reads CSARDPLKLPLAEYQETQYF. The CDR3 nucleotides are TGCAGTGCTAGAGATCCCCTTAAGCTCCCACTAGCGGAGTACCAAGAGACCCAGTACTTC.

For this clonotype: A much larger clonotype is one base distant, so this may be a read error. The chain recombines TRBV11-2 with TRBJ1-2, with TRBD1 matching over 7 bases. This CDR3 contains 11 residues. Germline V lookup: CDR1 SGHAT, CDR2 FQNNGV. The V segment lost 5 bases and the J segment 8 bases; nucleotides outside the gene matches: 2. CDR3 sequence (DNA): TGTGCCAGCAGCACGACAGGGGGCTACACCTTC. This encodes CASSTTGGYTF.

The chain employs TRBV10-2 and TRBJ1-2, with a tentative D call TRBD1 (5 bases). Trimming took 7 bases from V and 5 from J, leaving 11 bases between them. The germline gives CDR1 WSHSY, CDR2 SAAADI. The CDR3 is made up of 12 amino acids. For the CDR3, the DNA is TGCGCCAGCACCCAGACAGCTTATGGCTACACCTTC. Its translation is CASTQTAYGYTF.

This clonotype appeared a few times. The chain joins TRBV20-1 to TRBJ1-4; D is perhaps TRBD1 (6 bases). CDR1 and CDR2 (germline): DFQATT, SNEGSKA (reference sequence). Trimming stripped 2 bases from V and 7 bases from J, with 14 bases between. The CDR3 is made up of 14 amino acids. The CDR3: CSARSGGGREKLFF. The CDR3 nucleotides read TGCAGTGCTAGATCCGGAGGGGGGCGTGAAAAACTGTTTTTT.

This clonotype was counted at least ten times. This sequence joins TRBV2 and TRBJ2-7; possibly TRBD1 or TRBD2 for D (8 bases each). The germline V gene encodes CDR1 SNHLY and CDR2 FYNNEI. Trimming stripped 5 bases from V and 4 bases from J, with 21 bases between. The CDR3 runs 16 residues. CDR3 in DNA: TGTGCCAGCAGTACAGGGGGAGGACTAGCTTTGTACGAGCAGTACTTC. Protein: CASSTGGGLALYEQYF.

The chain combines TRBV7-4 with TRBJ1-4; the D is unclear. Trimming removed 6 bases from V and 7 bases from J, with 9 bases in between. This CDR3 has 12 amino acids. Germline V gene sequence: CDR1 SGHVT, CDR2 SQSDAQ. CDR3 sequence reads: CASRGLTEKLFF. DNA of the CDR3: TGTGCCAGCAGAGGATTAACTGAAAAACTGTTTTTT.

J is TRBJ1-6 and V is TRBV4-1, with D hard to call. Germline values: CDR1 MGHRA, CDR2 YSYEKL. The CDR3 spans 17 residues. The ends were cut back, 0 bases at V and 7 bases at J, with 16 bases in the middle. CDR3 bases: TGCGCCAGCAGCCAAGAAGAAGTAGGGCAGGTGAATTCACCCCTCCACTTT. This gives the protein CASSQEEVGQVNSPLHF.

V is TRBV12-3 or TRBV12-4 and J is TRBJ1-1, with D unclear. The CDR3 loop spans 13 amino acids. The germline V and J ends were trimmed by 2 bases and 7 bases, with 11 bases remaining between them. The CDR3 DNA reads TGTGCCAGCAGTTTAAATCTGGCCCTTGAAGCTTTCTTT. Translation: CASSLNLALEAFF.

The chain's CDR3 is CASSLLGSWDEKLFF. Here the CDR3 DNA reads TGTGCCAGCAGTTTATTGGGGAGTTGGGATGAAAAACTGTTTTTT. J is TRBJ1-4 and V is TRBV6-5; no firm D call. Per the germline V gene, CDR1 is MNHEY and CDR2 is SVGAGI. The CDR3 is 15 residues long. The germline V and J ends were trimmed by 4 bases and 6 bases, with 15 bases remaining between them.